The 10 T cell receptor beta chains presented below share a single source sample, sequenced in a study of T cell changes during pregnancy in multiple sclerosis. Method: immunoSEQ multiplex PCR; TCRdb's copy keeps in-frame clones and lacks some. The sample shows about 23,000 clones, about 90% of them seen only once. Specimen: CD8+ T cells from peripheral blood mononuclear cells, collected after pregnancy. These receptor sequences come from a female donor with multiple sclerosis, enrolled in a pregnancy study.

The V gene is TRBV28, the J gene TRBJ1-2; 8 bases are a match to TRBD1. CDR3 size: 16 residues. V shed 1 base, J shed 3 bases, and the junction held 7 bases outside the gene matches. Germline V gene lookup returns CDR1 MDHEN and CDR2 SYDVKM. CDR3 amino acids: CASSLFGDRGDYGYTF. CDR3 bases: TGTGCCAGCAGTTTATTCGGAGACAGGGGTGACTATGGCTACACCTTC.

This clone was seen a handful of times. The CDR3 region is CASSILRDRGTEAFF. CDR3 coding DNA: TGTGCCAGCAGCATCCTCCGGGACAGGGGAACTGAAGCTTTCTTT. The gene calls are TRBV7-9 and TRBJ1-1; 10 bases are shared with TRBD1. Unmatched junction bases numbered 8, after V lost 5 bases and J lost 5 bases. Germline CDR1 is SEHNR and CDR2 is FQNEAQ (reference sequence). There are 15 residues in the CDR3.

This clone has at least ten counts. The genes are TRBV6-1 and TRBJ2-2; 10 bases fit TRBD2. The V gene's germline CDR1 is MNHNS and CDR2 SASEGT. Losses at the gene ends were 1 base for V and 6 bases for J; bases not matched to a gene: 2. The CDR3 has 15 residues. CDR3 sequence reads: CASSEDLAGAGELFF. CDR3 in DNA: TGTGCCAGCAGTGAAGACCTAGCGGGAGCCGGGGAGCTGTTTTTT.

This rearrangement joins TRBV4-2 to TRBJ2-6; D not resolved. The CDR3 has 16 residues. V was trimmed by 0 bases and J by 2 bases, leaving 8 bases between them. In germline, CDR1 is LGHNA, CDR2 YNFKEQ. The CDR3 DNA reads TGTGCCAGCAGCCAAGATGCCAGCGCTGGGGCCAACGTCCTGACTTTC. This encodes CASSQDASAGANVLTF.

This clone came up once. The V gene is TRBV7-8, the J gene TRBJ2-7; no clear D. Per the germline V gene, CDR1 is SGHVS and CDR2 is FQNEAQ. The V end lost 2 bases, the J end lost 7 bases, and 18 bases lay between the germline ends. The CDR3 contains 15 residues. The CDR3 reads CASSLWPQSPGEQYF. The DNA of the CDR3 is TGTGCCAGCAGCTTATGGCCACAAAGTCCCGGGGAGCAGTACTTC.

The chain employs TRBV9 and TRBJ1-3; D remains ambiguous. The germline V gene encodes CDR1 SGDLS and CDR2 YYNGEE. The CDR3 is 17 amino acids. The V end was cut by 4 bases, the J end by 4 bases, with 21 bases between. DNA of the CDR3: TGTGCCAGCAGCAATAACCCCCGTGACTCGTCCGGAAACACCATATATTTT. Amino acids: CASSNNPRDSSGNTIYF.

This clone came up once. The chain links TRBV6-5 to TRBJ2-7; D may be TRBD1 (6 bases). Between the trimmed V and J ends, which lost 5 bases and 4 bases, there was a span of 12 bases. The CDR3 is 13 residues long. In germline, CDR1 is MNHEY, CDR2 SVGAGI. CDR3 nucleotides: TGTGCCAGCAGTAATGGACAGATGTACGAGCAGTACTTC. Amino acid sequence: CASSNGQMYEQYF.

The rearrangement joins TRBV11-2 to TRBJ2-1, with a weak D call TRBD1 (6 bases). Germline-derived CDR1 and CDR2 are SGHAT and FQNNGV. CDR3 length: 16 amino acids. V gave up 6 bases and J gave up 4 bases, with 19 bases separating them. DNA for the CDR3: TGTGCCAGCAGTTCGACAGGTTGGGACCTTTACAATGAGCAGTTCTTC. It translates to CASSSTGWDLYNEQFF.

This chain connects TRBV27 to TRBJ1-2; tentative D call: TRBD1 (5 bases). CDR3 length equals 15 residues. Germline CDR1 and CDR2: MNHEY and SMNVEV (reference sequence). The ends were cut back, 0 bases at V and 3 bases at J, with 11 bases in the middle. The CDR3 DNA is TGTGCCAGCAGTTTATCGGGGGGGTCTCACTATGGCTACACCTTC. Translating it yields CASSLSGGSHYGYTF.

The rearrangement joins TRBV2 to TRBJ2-7; TRBD1 aligns across 9 bases. The CDR3 runs 14 residues. The J segment lost 6 bases and the V segment lost 6 bases, leaving 9 bases of the junction unmatched. Germline loops: CDR1 SNHLY, CDR2 FYNNEI. The CDR3 region has the DNA TGTGCCAGCAGGGGGGACAGGGAGTCGGGCGAGCAGTACTTC. Its translation: CASRGDRESGEQYF.